Listed below are T cell receptor beta chains from one sample, sequenced in a study of blood T cell repertoires in COVID-19. Method: immunoSEQ multiplex PCR; TCRdb's copy keeps in-frame clones and lacks some. Of fewer than 350,000 clones listed, under 95% were seen once; the top ten hold 2.3%. The sequencing sample was made of PBMCs or T cells enriched from blood (not recorded which). These TCRs come from a woman in her thirties or forties with acute COVID-19. Both conserved end residues are part of each CDR3. A D gene is named only where the DNA matches it firmly. Part of the rows lack a size; the others show once, few, many or a class for expanded clones.

d_gene	j_gene	abundance	v_gene	CDR3nt	CDR3aa
TRBD1	TRBJ1-5	-	TRBV24-1	TGTGCCATATCCAACCGGGACAGTGTCTTTGATCAGCCCCAGCATTTT	CAISNRDSVFDQPQHF
-	TRBJ1-6	-	TRBV7-2	TGTGCCAGCAGCTTCGGCCAGGGCATTTATAATTCACCCCTCCACTTT	CASSFGQGIYNSPLHF
TRBD2	TRBJ2-1	-	TRBV18	TGTGCCAGCTCACAGGGAGCGGGACGATACAATGAGCAGTTCTTC	CASSQGAGRYNEQFF
-	TRBJ2-1	-	TRBV7-2	TGTGCCAGCAGCTTAGAGGGGAATATCGATGAGCAGTTCTTC	CASSLEGNIDEQFF
-	TRBJ1-1	-	TRBV6-5	TGTGCCAGCAGTTACACAGGGCGCGCTTTCTTT	CASSYTGRAFF
-	TRBJ2-5	few	TRBV11-3	TGTGCCAGCAGCTTAAGGGTAGCGGAAGAGACCCAGTACTTC	CASSLRVAEETQYF
TRBD1	TRBJ2-7	-	TRBV28	TGTGCCAGCAGCTTATCGACAGGGGACAACCTTAAGACTTACGAGCAGTACTTC	CASSLSTGDNLKTYEQYF
-	TRBJ2-5	-	TRBV3-1/TRBV3-2	TGTGCCAGCGGGGGGGGCCGTTCAGAGACCCAGTACTTC	CASGGGRSETQYF
TRBD2	TRBJ2-3	once	TRBV7-9	TGTGCCAGCAGCCGGACCCAGGGAGGGCCAGATACGCAGTATTTT	CASSRTQGGPDTQYF
TRBD1	TRBJ2-7	-	TRBV27	TGTGCCAGCAGACCAACCAGGGGGCGAGCATCCTACGAGCAGTACTTC	CASRPTRGRASYEQYF
-	TRBJ2-7	-	TRBV5-1	TGCGCCAGCAGTTCGGAGACCTACGAGCAGTACTTC	CASSSETYEQYF
TRBD2	TRBJ2-7	once	TRBV7-2	TGTGCCAGCAGCTTAGATTATCAGCGGGGGGCTACCCGCTCCTACGAGCAGTACTTC	CASSLDYQRGATRSYEQYF
TRBD2	TRBJ2-5	-	TRBV7-3	TGTGCCAGCAGCTCCACAGGGACTAGAGGAGAGACCCAGTACTTC	CASSSTGTRGETQYF
-	TRBJ1-1	-	TRBV5-5	TGTGCCAGCAGCTTGGGACAGATGAACACTGAAGCTTTCTTT	CASSLGQMNTEAFF
-	TRBJ1-1	-	TRBV21-1	TGTGCCACCCAATCTCTGGACAGGGACCTTTGGGTTGCTGAAGCTTTCTTT	CATQSLDRDLWVAEAFF
-	TRBJ2-1	-	TRBV6-5	TGTGCCAGCAGTTACCAGTCTTCGATTAACAATGAGCAGTTCTTC	CASSYQSSINNEQFF
TRBD1	TRBJ2-2	-	TRBV3-1/TRBV3-2	TGTGCCAGCAGCCAAGATGGGACAGGGTACACCGGGGAGCTGTTTTTT	CASSQDGTGYTGELFF
-	TRBJ2-3	-	TRBV11-2	TGTGCCAGCAGCTTAGAGGCTAGTGGGGATACGCAGTATTTT	CASSLEASGDTQYF
-	TRBJ2-4	-	TRBV18	TGTGCCAGCTCAAGAACAGGGATTAAGGACATTCAGTACTTC	CASSRTGIKDIQYF
TRBD1	TRBJ1-2	-	TRBV19	TGTGCCAGTAGATGGACAGGGATGGACTATGGCTACACCTTC	CASRWTGMDYGYTF
-	TRBJ2-3	once	TRBV12-3/TRBV12-4	TGTGCCAGCAGTTTGCTAGCTGGAAATACGCAGTATTTT	CASSLLAGNTQYF
TRBD1	TRBJ1-6	-	TRBV7-9	TGTGCCAGCAGGTCGACAGGGGATAATTCACCCCTCCACTTT	CASRSTGDNSPLHF
TRBD1	TRBJ1-4	-	TRBV7-9	TGTGCCAGCAGCTTAGGACAGGGACTAGTAAATGAAAAACTGTTTTTT	CASSLGQGLVNEKLFF
TRBD1	TRBJ1-2	-	TRBV10-3	TGTGCCATCAGTGAGGGCCCAGGGGGTTTTATTAGTGGCTACACCTTC	CAISEGPGGFISGYTF
TRBD1	TRBJ1-5	-	TRBV5-1	TGCGCCAGCAGCTTGTCAGGGGGGATCAATCAGCCCCAGCATTTT	CASSLSGGINQPQHF
TRBD2	TRBJ2-4	-	TRBV12-3/TRBV12-4	TGTGCCAGCCTTACTAGCGACGAAAACATTCAGTACTTC	CASLTSDENIQYF